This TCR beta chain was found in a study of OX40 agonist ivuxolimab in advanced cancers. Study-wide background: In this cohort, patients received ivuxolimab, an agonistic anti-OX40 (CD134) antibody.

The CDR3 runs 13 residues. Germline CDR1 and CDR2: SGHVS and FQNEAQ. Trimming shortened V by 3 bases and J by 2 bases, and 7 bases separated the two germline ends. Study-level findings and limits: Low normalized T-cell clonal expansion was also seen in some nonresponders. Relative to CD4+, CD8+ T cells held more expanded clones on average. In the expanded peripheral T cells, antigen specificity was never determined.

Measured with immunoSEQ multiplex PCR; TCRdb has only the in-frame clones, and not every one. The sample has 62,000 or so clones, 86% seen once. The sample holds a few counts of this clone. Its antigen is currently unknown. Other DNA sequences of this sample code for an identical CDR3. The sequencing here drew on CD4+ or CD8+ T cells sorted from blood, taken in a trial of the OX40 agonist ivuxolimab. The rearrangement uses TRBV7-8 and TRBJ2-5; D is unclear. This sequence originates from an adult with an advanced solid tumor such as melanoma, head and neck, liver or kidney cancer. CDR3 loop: CASSLGTQETQYF. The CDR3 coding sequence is TGTGCCAGCAGCTTGGGCACTCAAGAGACCCAGTACTTC.